These 32 T cell receptor beta chains were sequenced from one sample in a study of read filtering for tumor transcriptome and immune sequencing. Molecular barcoded adaptors covering alpha/delta and beta/gamma chains were used on roughly 400 ng RNA. In TCRdb, the reads were re-called with MiXCR into one record per CDR3 protein. The sample has over 45,000 distinct CDR3 sequences, roughly 20% seen once. Sequenced: a population of CD138-negative cells sorted from bone marrow. These receptors were obtained from a donor at least 40 years old with multiple myeloma.

On this clonotype: A much larger clonotype is one base distant, so this may be a read error. The chain combines TRBV6-6 with TRBJ2-3; D gene ambiguous. The CDR3 totals 15 residues. Trimming shortened V by 6 bases and J by 1 base, and 14 bases separated the two germline ends. CDR1 and CDR2 from the germline V gene are MNHNY and SVGAGI (reference sequence). This chain's CDR3 is CASSSFTKGTDTQYF. As DNA, the CDR3 is TGTGCCAGCAGCTCCTTCACAAAGGGCACAGATACGCAGTATTTT.

Concerning this clonotype itself: An end of the junction does not agree with germline; a read error may underlie this. V is TRBV23-1 and J is TRBJ2-1; maybe TRBD1 (6 bases). TRBV23-1 is an open reading frame, and its role is uncertain. This CDR3 is 13 amino acids long. DNA for the CDR3: TGCGCCAGCAGACAGGACAGTTACAATGGGCAGTTCTTC. It yields the protein CASRQDSYNGQFF.

In this sample, this clonotype turned up once. A read error may produce the germline difference seen at one junction end. The chain recombines TRBV20-1 with TRBJ2-5; D is undetermined. In germline, CDR1 is DFQATT, CDR2 SNEGSKA (reference sequence). CDR3 length equals 15 residues. CDR3 DNA: TGCGGTGCTAGAGGTTTCAACGGGCTCCTGCAGACCCAGTACTTC. It translates to CGARGFNGLLQTQYF.

The table lists this clonotype with many counts. V gene TRBV20-1 combines with J gene TRBJ2-3; D is unresolved. Deletions cut 6 bases from V and 3 bases from J, with 13 bases between. This CDR3 contains 13 residues. The germline V gene has CDR1 DFQATT and CDR2 SNEGSKA (reference sequence). The CDR3 DNA is TGCAGTGCCCCCTTCGCAGCAACAGATACGCAGTATTTT. It yields the protein CSAPFAATDTQYF.

This clonotype came up a few times. The chain has TRBV13 and TRBJ2-5; D gene unclear. Germline loops: CDR1 PRHDT, CDR2 FYEKMQ (reference sequence). V dropped 2 bases and J dropped 4 bases, with 17 bases sitting between them. The CDR3 is 16 amino acids. The CDR3 spells CASSLSSHRSGETQYF. CDR3 coding DNA: TGTGCCAGCAGCTTAAGTTCTCACCGCTCGGGAGAGACCCAGTACTTC.

CDR3 sequence: CASRTSWTGLPDGYTF. The CDR3, as DNA: TGTGCCAGCAGGACTTCCTGGACAGGCCTCCCCGATGGCTACACCTTC. This chain links TRBV28 with TRBJ1-2, with TRBD1 matching over 7 bases. The CDR3 is 16 residues long. With V trimmed by 6 bases and J by 6 bases, 16 bases remained unmatched. Germline values: CDR1 MDHEN, CDR2 SYDVKM.

This clonotype was seen ten or more times. This chain's CDR3 is CASSQEEETSGRETQYF. The CDR3 DNA reads TGCGCCAGCAGCCAAGAAGAAGAGACTAGCGGGAGGGAGACCCAGTACTTC. V usage is TRBV4-1 and J usage is TRBJ2-5; 13 bases agree with TRBD2. Trimming cost V 0 bases and J 5 bases; bases outside gene matches: 6. CDR1 is MGHRA, CDR2 YSYEKL, per germline. CDR3 size: 17 residues.

By its share, this clonotype is medium-sized (0.01 to 0.1%). The rearrangement joins TRBV18 to TRBJ2-1; TRBD2 matches 9 bases. There are 15 residues in the CDR3. Germline V gene lookup returns CDR1 KGHSH and CDR2 LQKENI. Germline trimming cut 3 bases from V and 5 bases from J; bases unmatched to any gene: 5. The CDR3 spells CASSPISGRNNEQFF. The DNA for the CDR3 is TGTGCCAGCTCACCCATTAGCGGGAGAAACAATGAGCAGTTCTTC.

The chain recombines TRBV2 with TRBJ2-1, with 13 bases identical to TRBD2. CDR3 length: 15 residues. Unmatched junction bases numbered 9, after V lost 8 bases and J lost 8 bases. In germline, CDR1 is SNHLY, CDR2 FYNNEI. CDR3 in DNA: TGTGCCAGCGGTGCCTGGACTAGCGGGAGCTATGAGCAGTTCTTC. Protein: CASGAWTSGSYEQFF.

Notes on this clonotype: As the CDR3 is not closed by the conserved phenylalanine or tryptophan, this likely results from a read error. V gene TRBV5-1 combines with J gene TRBJ2-1, with TRBD2 identical over 10 bases. The CDR3 contains 15 residues. V lost 2 bases, J lost 6 bases, and 5 bases stayed unmatched. CDR1 and CDR2 (germline): SGHRS, YFSETQ. CDR3 DNA sequence: TGCGCCAGCAGCTTTCCGCCTAGCGGGAGCAATGAGCAGTTCCTC. Residues: CASSFPPSGSNEQFL.

This clonotype was counted at least ten times. DNA for the CDR3: TGTGCCAGCAGTCCTCTGGAGGAGCAGTTCTTC. It specifies CASSPLEEQFF. The chain employs TRBV12-3 or TRBV12-4 and TRBJ2-1; D ambiguous. Deletions cut 5 bases from V and 10 bases from J, with 9 bases between. This CDR3 contains 11 residues.

As to this clonotype: A read error may be the cause here, since a much bigger clone is one base away. The genes are TRBV4-3 and TRBJ1-1; maybe TRBD1 (6 bases). The CDR3 consists of 15 residues. Germline V gene lookup returns CDR1 LGHNA and CDR2 YSLEER. The CDR3 DNA sequence: TGCGCCAGCAGCCAAGACCAACTGGGGGGCCGGGGAGCTCTCTTT. This translates into CASSQDQLGGRGALF.

The chain joins TRBV7-2 to TRBJ2-7; either TRBD1 or TRBD2 may fit D (5 bases each). The CDR3 has 15 amino acids. Trimming removed 0 bases at V and 0 bases at J, with 9 bases between. The germline CDR1 and CDR2 sequences are SGHTA and FQGNSA. CDR3 protein: CASSLARGSSYEQYF. The CDR3 DNA follows: TGTGCCAGCAGCTTAGCGAGGGGCAGCTCCTACGAGCAGTACTTC.

This clonotype was counted at least ten times. The CDR3: CASGLGRGGEQYF. CDR3 sequence (DNA): TGTGCTAGTGGTCTAGGCCGAGGAGGCGAGCAGTACTTC. V and J are TRBV12-5 and TRBJ2-7; a weak D match, TRBD2 (5 bases). Germline V gene lookup returns CDR1 LGHNT and CDR2 FRNRAP. Trimming stripped 5 bases from V and 6 bases from J, with 14 bases between. The CDR3 spans 13 residues.

For this clonotype: One base away lies a much larger clone, so this may be a sequencing read error. The rearrangement links TRBV5-1 to TRBJ2-7, with 10 nucleotides matching TRBD1. CDR3 length: 15 residues. Germline values: CDR1 SGHRS, CDR2 YFSETQ. CDR3 sequence: CASSFRRDRGDERYF. In DNA, the CDR3 is TGCGCCAGCAGCTTTCGCCGGGACAGGGGCGACGAGCGGTACTTC.

This clonotype was found many times. The chain joins TRBV19 to TRBJ2-3; 7 bases line up with TRBD2. CDR3 length: 15 amino acids. Per germline, CDR1 LNHDA and CDR2 SQIVND (reference sequence). Germline trimming cut 5 bases from V and 6 bases from J; bases unmatched to any gene: 11. Written as DNA, the CDR3 is TGTGCCAGTAGTCGGTGGGAGGGCCAGAAGGATACGCAGTATTTT. Translating it yields CASSRWEGQKDTQYF.

Many counts were recorded for this clonotype. The J gene is TRBJ2-7, the V gene TRBV28, with D unclear. The CDR3 consists of 12 residues. The V gene's germline CDR1 is MDHEN and CDR2 SYDVKM. The germline V and J ends were trimmed by 8 bases and 2 bases, with 10 bases remaining between them. The CDR3 nucleotides are TGTGCCAGCGGCCCAGGAACCTACGAGCAGTACTTC. Protein: CASGPGTYEQYF.

This clonotype showed up just a few times. The V and J genes are TRBV15 and TRBJ2-3; D not certain. CDR3 length: 18 amino acids. V dropped 3 bases and J dropped 2 bases, with 21 bases sitting between them. Looked up from germline, CDR1 is LNHNV and CDR2 is YYDKDF (reference sequence). CDR3 sequence: CATSSKGLWGTLTDTQYF. The CDR3 DNA reads as TGTGCCACCAGCAGTAAGGGTTTATGGGGTACCCTCACAGATACGCAGTATTTT.

A note on this clonotype: A much larger clone sits a single nucleotide away, making a read error possible. J is TRBJ2-3 and V is TRBV27; D possibly corresponds to TRBD1 (5 bases). This CDR3 comprises 14 residues. CDR1 and CDR2 from the germline V gene are MNHEY and SMNVEV (reference sequence). The CDR3 nucleotides read TGTGCCAGCAGTTTAGGCTCGGACACAGATGCGCAGTATTTT. It translates to CASSLGSDTDAQYF.

Ten or more counts support this clonotype. The genes are TRBV12-3 or TRBV12-4 and TRBJ2-1; TRBD2 matches at 8 bases. The V and J ends lost 5 bases and 5 bases, in that order; junction bases with no gene match: 8. The CDR3 loop spans 15 amino acids. The CDR3 spells CASSQSGRTDNEQFF. The CDR3 region has the DNA TGTGCCAGCAGTCAAAGCGGGAGAACGGACAATGAGCAGTTCTTC.

This clonotype was recorded many times. DNA for the CDR3: TGCAGTGTGGTTTGGGCTAGCGCCTACAATGAGCAGTTCTTC. It specifies CSVVWASAYNEQFF. This chain joins TRBV20-1 and TRBJ2-1, with D perhaps matching TRBD2 (6 bases). V lost 7 bases and J 2 bases, leaving 15 bases between the germline ends. CDR1 and CDR2 from the germline V gene are DFQATT and SNEGSKA (reference sequence). CDR3 length: 14 amino acids.

Regarding this clonotype: A much larger clone differs by one base, so this may be a read error. The CDR3 ends on some other residue instead of the conserved phenylalanine or tryptophan, so this is likely a read error. The chain couples TRBV4-1 to TRBJ2-7, with 15 positions matching TRBD2. J lost 7 bases, V lost 4 bases, and 11 bases had no gene match. The CDR3 has 17 residues. Germline assignment: CDR1 MGHRA and CDR2 YSYEKL. The DNA of the CDR3 is TGCGCCAGCAGCCCCAACTATGGACTAGCGGGAGGGCCGGAGCAGTACTCC. It translates to CASSPNYGLAGGPEQYS.

This clonotype was seen many times. The V and J genes are TRBV28 and TRBJ2-3; 8 nucleotides agree with TRBD2. The CDR3 spans 15 residues. CDR1 and CDR2 from the germline V gene are MDHEN and SYDVKM. V shed 2 bases and J 5 bases; nucleotides not matched to a gene: 6. This chain's CDR3 is CASSLLAGGGDTQYF. The DNA for the CDR3 is TGTGCCAGCAGTTTACTCGCGGGGGGCGGAGATACGCAGTATTTT.

This clonotype was seen ten or more times. DNA of the CDR3: TGCAGTGCGAAGGCTAGCGGCTACAATGAGCAGTTCTTC. It encodes CSAKASGYNEQFF. The chain links TRBV20-1 to TRBJ2-1; TRBD2 matches 7 bases. The V segment lost 6 bases and the J segment 3 bases; nucleotides outside the gene matches: 5. From germline, CDR1 is DFQATT and CDR2 SNEGSKA (reference sequence). The CDR3 runs 13 residues.

This clonotype is deemed medium-sized (0.01 to 0.1%). The CDR3 nucleotides are TGCAGTGCTTCTAGACTAGCGGGAGCCAACAATGAGCAGTTCTTC. This codes for CSASRLAGANNEQFF. The rearrangement uses TRBV20-1 and TRBJ2-1, with 12 bases fitting TRBD2. The CDR3 has 15 residues. Looked up from germline, CDR1 is DFQATT and CDR2 is SNEGSKA (reference sequence). Trimming took 5 bases from V and 5 from J; bases not matched to a gene: 7.

This clonotype was detected ten times or more. This sequence joins TRBV7-8 and TRBJ1-2; perhaps TRBD1 as D (5 bases). Deletions cut 4 bases from V and 5 bases from J, with 17 bases between. This CDR3 is 15 amino acids long. In germline, CDR1 is SGHVS, CDR2 FQNEAQ. The CDR3 DNA sequence: TGTGCCAGCAGCTCGAGATTTGGGGCAGGGTATGGCTACACCTTC. Translated, it gives CASSSRFGAGYGYTF. Full variable domain (rest looked up from reference TRBV7-8 and TRBJ1-2): GAGVSQSPRYKVAKRGQDVALRCDPISGHVSLFWYQQALGQGPEFLTYFQNEAQLDKSGLPSDRFFAERPEGSVSTLKIQRTQQEDSAVYLCASSSRFGAGYGYTFGSGTRLTVV.

Regarding this clonotype: A far larger clone is one nucleotide away, so this likely arose from a read error. The V call is TRBV13, the J call TRBJ1-1; maybe TRBD1 (5 bases). The CDR3 runs 13 residues. V shed 5 bases and J shed 5 bases, with 12 bases lying between them. CDR1 and CDR2 from the germline V gene are PRHDT and FYEKMQ (reference sequence). The CDR3 region is CASSPQEKTEAFF. CDR3 nucleotides: TGTGCCAGCAGCCCACAGGAGAAAACTGAAGCTTTCTTT.

This clonotype was observed at least ten times. This sequence joins TRBV7-3 and TRBJ2-7; 7 positions match TRBD2. The CDR3 length is 12 residues. CDR1 and CDR2 from the germline V gene are SGHTA and FQGTGA. The J segment lost 12 bases and the V segment lost 3 bases, leaving 8 bases of the junction unmatched. This chain's CDR3 is CASSLVGGSLYF. Here the CDR3 DNA reads TGTGCCAGCAGCTTGGTTGGCGGGAGCCTGTACTTC.

This clonotype was counted many times. This chain links TRBV7-3 with TRBJ1-1, with TRBD1 matching 7 bases. The CDR3 is 13 residues long. V lost 6 bases and J lost 5; bases outside the gene matches: 6. CDR1 and CDR2 (germline): SGHTA, FQGTGA. CDR3 DNA sequence: TGTGCCAGCAGAAACCCAGGGGGGACTGAAGCTTTCTTT. It translates to CASRNPGGTEAFF.

This clonotype has a count of ten or more. The chain recombines TRBV5-4 with TRBJ2-7; D possibly uses TRBD1 or TRBD2 (5 bases each). V lost 0 bases and J 2 bases, leaving 12 bases between the germline ends. Germline CDR1 reads SGHNT; CDR2 reads YYREEE (reference sequence). The CDR3 extends over 15 amino acids. CDR3: CASSLGGVGTYEQYF. In DNA, the CDR3 is TGTGCCAGCAGCTTGGGAGGGGTTGGTACCTACGAGCAGTACTTC.

This clonotype showed up many times. The rearrangement links TRBV9 to TRBJ1-1; D not certain. Germline assignment: CDR1 SGDLS and CDR2 YYNGEE. The CDR3 extends over 13 amino acids. Trimming took off 0 bases at V and 5 bases at J, with 8 bases between the two ends. The CDR3 here is CASSVGRDTEAFF. In nucleotides, the CDR3 is TGTGCCAGCAGCGTAGGTAGGGATACTGAAGCTTTCTTT.

A few counts support this clonotype. V gene TRBV6-1 combines with J gene TRBJ1-1; 7 bases align to TRBD1. Germline lookup yields CDR1 MNHNS and CDR2 SASEGT. The V gene end was trimmed by 4 bases and the J gene end by 3 bases; junction bases not matched to a gene: 5. The length of the CDR3 is 14 residues. CDR3 sequence reads: CASSGAGGYTEAFF. DNA for the CDR3: TGTGCCAGCAGTGGGGCAGGGGGATACACTGAAGCTTTCTTT.